Sequencing of this TCR beta chain was carried out in a study of siplizumab effects on memory and regulatory T cells. There are 14 residues in the CDR3. V lost 8 bases to trimming and J lost 4 bases; unmatched junction nucleotides: 6. Germline assignment: CDR1 SNHLY and CDR2 FYNNEI. The data were produced by immunoSEQ multiplex PCR, yet TCRdb's version contains in-frame clones alone and is incomplete. Altogether 90,000 to 120,000 clones are present, about 90% being singletons, with the ten largest covering 0.55% to 0.95%. This chain connects TRBV2 to TRBJ2-3; 10 nucleotides agree with TRBD2. The sequence was collected from a human donor in good health. The sample consisted of Tregs sorted from blood. CDR3 amino acids: CASLAGEVADTQYF. The CDR3 DNA is TGTGCCAGCCTAGCGGGAGAGGTGGCAGATACGCAGTATTTT.